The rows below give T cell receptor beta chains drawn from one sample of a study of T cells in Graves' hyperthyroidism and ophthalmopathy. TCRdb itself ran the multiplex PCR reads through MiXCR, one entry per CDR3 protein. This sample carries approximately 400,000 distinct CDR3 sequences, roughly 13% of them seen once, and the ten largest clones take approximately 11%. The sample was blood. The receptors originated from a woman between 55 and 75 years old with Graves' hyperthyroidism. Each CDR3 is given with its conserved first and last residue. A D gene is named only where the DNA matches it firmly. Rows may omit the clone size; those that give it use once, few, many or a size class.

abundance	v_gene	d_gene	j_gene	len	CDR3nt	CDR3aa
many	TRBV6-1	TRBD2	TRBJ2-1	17	TGTGCCAGCAGTGAACAGGCTAGCGGGGCTATCTACAATGAGCAGTTCTTC	CASSEQASGAIYNEQFF
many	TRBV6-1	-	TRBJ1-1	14	TGTGCCAGCAGTACCCGACGGGGAAACACTGAAGCTTTCTTT	CASSTRRGNTEAFF
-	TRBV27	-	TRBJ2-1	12	TGTGCCAGCAGTAAGGTCATGGGGGAGCAGTTCTTC	CASSKVMGEQFF
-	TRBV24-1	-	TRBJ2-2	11	TGTGCCACCAGTGACAAAGGGGAGCTGTTTTTT	CATSDKGELFF
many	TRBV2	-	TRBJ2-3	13	TGTGCCAGCAAGGAGGGGAGCACAGATACGCAGTATTTT	CASKEGSTDTQYF
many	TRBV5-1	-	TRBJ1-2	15	TGCGCCAGCAGCTCGGGGCCGGGCACCACCTATGGCTACACCTTC	CASSSGPGTTYGYTF
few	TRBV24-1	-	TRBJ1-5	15	TGTGCCACCAGTGACCCGGACACTAGCAATCAGCCCCAGCATTTT	CATSDPDTSNQPQHF
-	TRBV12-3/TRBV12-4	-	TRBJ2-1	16	TGTGCCAGCAGTTCTGGCTCCCCTAGCTCCTACAATGAGCAGTTCTTC	CASSSGSPSSYNEQFF
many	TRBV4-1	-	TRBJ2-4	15	TGCGCCAGCAGCCAAGATACGCGGGACAAGAACATTCAGTACTTC	CASSQDTRDKNIQYF
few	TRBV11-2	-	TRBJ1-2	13	TGTGCCAGCAGCTCGGGAGAGCGCTATGGCTACACCTTC	CASSSGERYGYTF
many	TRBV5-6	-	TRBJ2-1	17	TGTGCCAGCAGCTTAGGAGGGAGAACGAGCTCCTACAATGAGCAGTTCTTC	CASSLGGRTSSYNEQFF
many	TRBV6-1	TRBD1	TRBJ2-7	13	TGTGCCAGCAGGTCGACAGGGGAGTACGAGCAGTACTTC	CASRSTGEYEQYF
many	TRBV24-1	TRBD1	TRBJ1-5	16	TGTGCCACCAGTGATTCAGCAGGGGGCAGCAATCAGCCCCAGCATTTT	CATSDSAGGSNQPQHF
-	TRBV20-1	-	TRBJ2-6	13	TGCAGTGCTAGCAACTCTGGGGCCAACGTCCTGACTTTC	CSASNSGANVLTF
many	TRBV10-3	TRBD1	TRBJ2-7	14	TGTGCCATCAGTGGAACAGGGGTTGGGTACGAGCAGTACTTC	CAISGTGVGYEQYF
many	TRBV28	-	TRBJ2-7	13	TGTGCCAGCAGCTTACCCGTCTCCTACGAGCAGTACTTC	CASSLPVSYEQYF
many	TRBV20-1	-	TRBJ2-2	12	TGCAGTGCTAGCAGGGAACCCGGGGAGCTGTTTTTT	CSASREPGELFF
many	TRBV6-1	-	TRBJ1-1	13	TGTGCCAGCAGACAGAACCGAGGGTCTGAAGCTTTCTTT	CASRQNRGSEAFF
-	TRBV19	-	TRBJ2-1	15	TGTGCCAGTAGTATAGAGGCAGGGGTTTACAATGAGCAGTTCTTC	CASSIEAGVYNEQFF
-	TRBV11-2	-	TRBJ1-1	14	TGTGCCAGCAGCTCCGGGAGCGAAAACACTGAAGCTTTCTTT	CASSSGSENTEAFF
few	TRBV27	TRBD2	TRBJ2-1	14	TGTGCCAGCAGCCCCCGGGGGGGGGGTTTCTCGCAGTTCTTC	CASSPRGGGFSQFF
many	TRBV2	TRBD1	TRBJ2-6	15	TGTGCCAGCAGTGACAGGGGGAGTGGGGCCAACGTCCTGACTTTC	CASSDRGSGANVLTF
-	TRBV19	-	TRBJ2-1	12	TGTGCCAGTAGTTGGACCCGAGGGGGGCAGTTCTTC	CASSWTRGGQFF